The 5 T cell receptor beta chains reported below all come from one sample, sequenced in a study of blood T cell repertoires in COVID-19. Here immunoSEQ multiplex PCR was the method, and the copy in TCRdb shows in-frame clones only, minus some. The data show some 94,000 clones, around 88% seen once. Sequencing was done on a sample of peripheral blood. These receptors were obtained from a woman aged 60 to 75 with COVID-19, enrolled during active disease.

The J gene is TRBJ1-1, the V gene TRBV5-1; D gene unclear. The CDR3 is 14 amino acids. The ends were cut back, 4 bases at V and 1 base at J, with 11 bases in the middle. Looked up from germline, CDR1 is SGHRS and CDR2 is YFSETQ. As DNA, the CDR3 is TGCGCCAGCAGCCGAGATTCGGGGAACACTGAAGCTTTCTTT. This encodes CASSRDSGNTEAFF.

The CDR3: CASSRDTSEQYF. CDR3 in DNA: TGCGCCAGCAGCCGAGACACCTCCGAGCAGTACTTC. The chain carries TRBV5-1 and TRBJ2-7; D gene ambiguous. The V gene lost 4 bases and the J gene lost 6 bases, with 11 bases spanning the gap. The CDR3 has 12 residues. Per the germline V gene, CDR1 is SGHRS and CDR2 is YFSETQ. The variable domain in full, completed from reference TRBV5-1 and TRBJ2-7, reads KAGVTQTPRYLIKTRGQQVTLSCSPISGHRSVSWYQQTPGQGLQFLFEYFSETQRNKGNFPGRFSGRQFSNSRSEMNVSTLELGDSALYLCASSRDTSEQYFGPGTRLTVT.

V is TRBV12-3 or TRBV12-4 and J is TRBJ2-7; D unclear. The CDR3 spans 13 residues. Deletions cut 3 bases from V and 3 bases from J, with 9 bases between. The CDR3 DNA is TGTGCCAGCAGTTTGGGCCAGATCTACGAGCAGTACTTC. Amino acids: CASSLGQIYEQYF.

This clone was found once. The chain employs TRBV11-2 and TRBJ1-2; D gene ambiguous. Germline V gene data show CDR1 as SGHAT and CDR2 as FQNNGV. This CDR3 region has 13 residues. The V end lost 5 bases, the J end lost 7 bases, and 14 bases lay between the germline ends. CDR3 loop: CASSPGRVPGYTF. In nucleotides, the CDR3 is TGTGCCAGCAGCCCGGGGAGGGTGCCTGGCTACACCTTC.

The chain has TRBV3-1 (or the pseudogene TRBV3-2) and TRBJ2-1; 9 bases match TRBD2. The CDR3 covers 14 residues. Germline-derived CDR1 and CDR2 are LGHDT and YNNKEL (reference sequence). Trimming cost V 5 bases and J 9 bases; bases outside gene matches: 8. The chain's CDR3 is CASSSINSGGEQFF. In DNA, the CDR3 is TGTGCCAGCAGCTCCATAAATAGCGGGGGTGAGCAGTTCTTC.